The clone carrying this T cell receptor (beta chain) was seen a few times. Its antigen is unknown. The data belong to a study of T cell repertoires in cytomegalovirus infection. General study results and limits: In two of eight donors, the top clonotype was HLA-C-restricted CMV-specific.

Trimming took off 2 bases at V and 4 bases at J, with 15 bases between the two ends. This CDR3 spans 15 amino acids. CDR1 SGDLS and CDR2 YYNGEE come from the germline V gene. TCRdb analysed the reads with MiXCR anew, one entry per CDR3 protein. The sample carries 450,000 to 550,000 distinct CDR3 sequences, 15% to 20% recorded once. The chain employs TRBV9 and TRBJ1-2; TRBD1 is a possible D gene (6 bases). Sequencing was carried out using CD8+ T cells from PBMCs. The origin of this receptor is a human donor in good health (CMV status not recorded). Some clones in this sample may be carry-over from other donors' samples. CDR3: CASSVGDTPSYGYTF. CDR3 DNA: TGTGCCAGCAGCGTGGGGGACACCCCTTCCTATGGCTACACCTTC.